The rows below give T cell receptor beta chains drawn from one sample of a study of blood T cell repertoires in COVID-19. Sequencing was performed with immunoSEQ multiplex PCR; in TCRdb, only in-frame clones are kept and a portion is missing. The data show over 200,000 clones, 85% to 90% seen once. The sequenced sample was peripheral blood. The receptors were gathered from a young man with COVID-19, enrolled during active disease. Each CDR3 is given with its conserved first and last residue. A D gene is named only where the DNA matches it firmly. Part of the rows lack a size; the others show once, few, many or a class for expanded clones.

TRBJ2-3,TRBV28,16,TRBD1,-,TGTGCCAGCAGCTTCCTGGGACAGGGGACTACAGATACGCAGTATTTT,CASSFLGQGTTDTQYF
TRBJ2-7,TRBV27,15,TRBD1,few,TGTGCCAGCAGTCCCCGGGGACAGGGAACCTACGAGCAGTACTTC,CASSPRGQGTYEQYF
TRBJ2-1,TRBV5-1,16,TRBD2,-,TGCGCCAGCAGCTTAGGGTCTAGCGGGAGTCTCAATGAGCAGTTCTTC,CASSLGSSGSLNEQFF
TRBJ2-1,TRBV29-1,14,-,-,TGCAGCGTTGGGGGGGTTTCCTCCTACAATGAGCAGTTCTTC,CSVGGVSSYNEQFF
TRBJ2-4,TRBV3-1/TRBV3-2,12,-,-,TGTGCCAGCAGCCAAGCGGAGGGGTTGCAGTACTTC,CASSQAEGLQYF
TRBJ2-1,TRBV27,16,TRBD1,-,TGTGCCAGCAGCCCGGGACAGGGGTCCCTCTACAATGAGCAGTTCTTC,CASSPGQGSLYNEQFF
TRBJ1-5,TRBV5-5,18,TRBD1,-,TGTGCCAGCAGCTCAGAACCCGACAGGGCCCCAGGCAATCAGCCCCAGCATTTT,CASSSEPDRAPGNQPQHF
TRBJ2-5,TRBV9,17,TRBD1,-,TGTGCCAGCAGCGCTCGCACAGGACAGGGGGCAGGGGAGACCCAGTACTTC,CASSARTGQGAGETQYF
TRBJ2-2,TRBV5-4,17,TRBD1,few,TGTGCCAGCAGCCCGGGGACAGGGCCCTTGAACACCGGGGAGCTGTTTTTT,CASSPGTGPLNTGELFF
TRBJ1-5,TRBV25-1,14,-,-,TGTGCCAGCAGTGAACCGGGACTTGGACAGCCCCAGCATTTT,CASSEPGLGQPQHF
TRBJ1-5,TRBV19,15,-,-,TGTGCCAGTAGTCTTCGGGTCGGGGGGAATCAGCCCCAGCATTTT,CASSLRVGGNQPQHF
TRBJ1-3,TRBV5-1,15,TRBD1,-,TGCGCCAGCAGCTTGGGGGACAGGGCTGGAAACACCATATATTTT,CASSLGDRAGNTIYF
TRBJ2-3,TRBV5-4,18,TRBD2,-,TGTGCCAGCAGCTCCGGGACTAGCGGGAGGACTAGCACAGATACGCAGTATTTT,CASSSGTSGRTSTDTQYF
TRBJ1-3,TRBV5-1,14,-,-,TGCGCCAGCAGTTCTGACAGCTCTGGAAACACCATATATTTT,CASSSDSSGNTIYF
TRBJ1-6,TRBV28,15,TRBD1,-,TGTGCCAGCAGTTGGGGGACAGGGTTGGGTTCACCCCTCCACTTT,CASSWGTGLGSPLHF
TRBJ1-6,TRBV5-4,14,TRBD1,-,TGTGCCAGCAGCTCGCCCACGGAGGGGGACAGGCTTCACTTT,CASSSPTEGDRLHF
TRBJ2-1,TRBV7-3,15,-,-,TGTGCCAGCAGCTTATACAGCGGATCCTACAATGAGCAGTTCTTC,CASSLYSGSYNEQFF
TRBJ2-1,TRBV7-2,20,-,few,TGTGCCAGCAGCTTAGCTTTTCGAGTCGGCGGGCGAGACTCCTACAATGAGCAGTTCTTC,CASSLAFRVGGRDSYNEQFF
TRBJ2-1,TRBV18,19,TRBD2,few,TGTGCCAGCTCGCACTCGTCCAGCGGGAGGGCGGGATCCTACAATGAGCAGTTCTTC,CASSHSSSGRAGSYNEQFF
TRBJ2-2,TRBV18,15,-,-,TGTGCCAGCTCAATCAGGGTAGAGAACACCGGGGAGCTGTTTTTT,CASSIRVENTGELFF
TRBJ1-5,TRBV24-1,15,TRBD1,-,TGTGCCACCAGCGACCAGGGACAGCTGGGACAGCCCCAGCATTTT,CATSDQGQLGQPQHF
TRBJ1-2,TRBV30,13,TRBD1,-,TGTGCCTGGGCTACAGGGGGCCGGAGGGGCTACACCTTC,CAWATGGRRGYTF
TRBJ2-3,TRBV19,17,-,-,TGTGCCAGTAGTATGTTCAGGGGGGCGTATAGCACAGATACGCAGTATTTT,CASSMFRGAYSTDTQYF
TRBJ1-4,TRBV6-5,15,TRBD1,-,TGTGCCAGCAGCCGGGACAGTGCAACTAATGAAAAACTGTTTTTT,CASSRDSATNEKLFF
TRBJ2-7,TRBV29-1,13,-,few,TGCAGCACTTCCATGACTGGTGGTTACGAGCAGTACTTC,CSTSMTGGYEQYF
TRBJ1-2,TRBV28,12,-,-,TGTGCCAGCAGTTCGGGGGTTTTTGGCTACACCTTC,CASSSGVFGYTF
TRBJ2-7,TRBV19,14,-,-,TGTGCCAGTAGTAACGGGGGGCAGGGCTACGAGCAGTACTTC,CASSNGGQGYEQYF
TRBJ1-1,TRBV18,15,-,-,TGTGCCAGCTCACAATTGGGACAAATGAACACTGAAGCTTTCTTT,CASSQLGQMNTEAFF
TRBJ2-1,TRBV7-2,18,TRBD2,-,TGTGCCAGCAGCTTAGCCTTAACATGGACTAGCGTAAACAATGAGCAGTTCTTC,CASSLALTWTSVNNEQFF
TRBJ2-7,TRBV18,12,-,once,TGTGCCAGCTCCCTACTAGAAGGCGAGCAGTACTTC,CASSLLEGEQYF
TRBJ2-7,TRBV25-1,12,-,-,TGTGCCAGCGCCGGGCCAACGGGGGAGCAGTACTTC,CASAGPTGEQYF
TRBJ2-3,TRBV7-9,17,TRBD2,-,TGTGCCAGCCCCTCAGCCCGACTAGCGGGAACAGCAGATACGCAGTATTTT,CASPSARLAGTADTQYF
TRBJ1-5,TRBV6-5,14,TRBD1,once,TGTGCCAGCAGGGGACAGGGGTTTAATCAGCCCCAGCATTTT,CASRGQGFNQPQHF
TRBJ2-1,TRBV7-2,14,-,-,TGTGCCAGCAGCCACCTGGACACAAGGAATGAGCAGTTCTTC,CASSHLDTRNEQFF
TRBJ2-3,TRBV7-9,14,-,-,TGTGCCAGCAGCCTAAGTCTAGTCACAGATACGCAGTATTTT,CASSLSLVTDTQYF
TRBJ2-3,TRBV5-6,15,TRBD2,-,TGTGCCAGCAGTTATAGCGGGGGGGGCACAGATACGCAGTATTTT,CASSYSGGGTDTQYF
TRBJ1-1,TRBV6-1,15,TRBD1,-,TGTGCCAGCAGTGAACCGGGACAGGGGAACACTGAAGCTTTCTTT,CASSEPGQGNTEAFF
TRBJ1-1,TRBV15,15,-,-,TGTGCCACCAGCATAGGAGGTTCCTTGAACACTGAAGCTTTCTTT,CATSIGGSLNTEAFF
TRBJ2-7,TRBV2,14,TRBD1,-,TGTGCCAGCAGTTCTAGACAGGGAACCTACGAGCAGTACTTC,CASSSRQGTYEQYF
TRBJ1-1,TRBV6-5,13,TRBD1,-,TGTGCCAGCACCGGGACAGGGAGTCGGGCAGCTTTCTTT,CASTGTGSRAAFF
TRBJ1-5,TRBV5-1,15,-,-,TGCGCCAGCAGCTTGGGGGAGTTTAGCAATCAGCCCCAGCATTTT,CASSLGEFSNQPQHF
TRBJ2-1,TRBV7-2,13,TRBD2,-,TGTGCCAGCAGTCCCGGGACTAGAGGTGAGCAGTTCTTC,CASSPGTRGEQFF
TRBJ1-5,TRBV6-6,14,-,once,TGTGCCAGCAGCAACGACAGGTTCGATCAGCCCCAGCATTTT,CASSNDRFDQPQHF
TRBJ2-1,TRBV5-1,12,-,-,TGCGCCAGCAGCTTACAGGGAAATGAGCAGTTCTTC,CASSLQGNEQFF
TRBJ2-5,TRBV7-3,14,-,-,TGTGCCAGCAGCTCCGGGACAACTAAAGAGACCCAGTACTTC,CASSSGTTKETQYF
TRBJ1-2,TRBV5-1,16,-,-,TGCGCCAGCAGCTTGGGGCAGGGCCAAAATTCTGGTGGCTACACCTTC,CASSLGQGQNSGGYTF
TRBJ1-4,TRBV5-1,14,-,-,TGCGCCAGCAGGGAACAGGGACCTAATGAAAAACTGTTTTTT,CASREQGPNEKLFF
TRBJ2-7,TRBV7-3,15,TRBD1,few,TGTGCCAGCAGCCTAGCCGGGACAGGGTATTACGAGCAGTACTTC,CASSLAGTGYYEQYF
TRBJ2-7,TRBV5-1,18,TRBD1,-,TGCGCCAGCAGCTCTGTACGGAGGGGACAGGCTACCTCCTACGAGCAGTACTTC,CASSSVRRGQATSYEQYF
TRBJ1-1,TRBV19,13,TRBD1,once,TGTGCCAGTAGTGGACAGGCATTCACTGAAGCTTTCTTT,CASSGQAFTEAFF